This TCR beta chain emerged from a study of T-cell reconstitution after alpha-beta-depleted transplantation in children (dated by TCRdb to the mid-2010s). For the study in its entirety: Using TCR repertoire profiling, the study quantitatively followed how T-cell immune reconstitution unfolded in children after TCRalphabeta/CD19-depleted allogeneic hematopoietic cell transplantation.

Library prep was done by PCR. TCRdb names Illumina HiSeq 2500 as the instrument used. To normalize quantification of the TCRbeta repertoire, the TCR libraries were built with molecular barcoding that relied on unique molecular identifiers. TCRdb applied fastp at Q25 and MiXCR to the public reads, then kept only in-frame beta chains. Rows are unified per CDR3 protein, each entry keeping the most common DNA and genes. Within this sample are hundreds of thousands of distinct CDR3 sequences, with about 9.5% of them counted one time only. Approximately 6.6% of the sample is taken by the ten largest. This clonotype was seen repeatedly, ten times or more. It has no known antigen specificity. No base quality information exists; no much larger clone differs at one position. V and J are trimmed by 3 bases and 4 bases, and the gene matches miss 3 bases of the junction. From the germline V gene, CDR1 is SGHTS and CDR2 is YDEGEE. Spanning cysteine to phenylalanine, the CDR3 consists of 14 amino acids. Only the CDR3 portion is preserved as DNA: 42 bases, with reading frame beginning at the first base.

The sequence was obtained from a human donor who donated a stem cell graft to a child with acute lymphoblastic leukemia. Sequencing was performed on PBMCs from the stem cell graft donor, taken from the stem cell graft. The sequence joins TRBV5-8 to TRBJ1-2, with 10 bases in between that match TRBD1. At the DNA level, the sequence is TGTGCCAGCAGCTCCCGGGACAGGGGCTATGGCTACACCTTC. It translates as CASSSRDRGYGYTF.